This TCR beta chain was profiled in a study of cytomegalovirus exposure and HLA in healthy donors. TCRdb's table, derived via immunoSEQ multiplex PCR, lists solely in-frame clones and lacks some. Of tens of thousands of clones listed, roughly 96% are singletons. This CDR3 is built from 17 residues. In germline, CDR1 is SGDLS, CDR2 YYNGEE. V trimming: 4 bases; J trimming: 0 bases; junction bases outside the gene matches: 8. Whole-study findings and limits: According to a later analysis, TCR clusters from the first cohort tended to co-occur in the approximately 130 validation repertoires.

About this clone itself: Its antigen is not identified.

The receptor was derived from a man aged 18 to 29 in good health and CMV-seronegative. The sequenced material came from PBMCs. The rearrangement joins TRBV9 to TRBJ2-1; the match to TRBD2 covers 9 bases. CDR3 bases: TGTGCCAGCAGCTTCGGGACTAGCCTACTCTCCTACAATGAGCAGTTCTTC. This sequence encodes CASSFGTSLLSYNEQFF. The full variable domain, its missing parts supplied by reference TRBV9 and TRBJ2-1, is DSGVTQTPKHLITATGQRVTLRCSPRSGDLSVYWYQQSLDQGLQFLIQYYNGEERAKGNILERFSAQQFPDLHSELNLSSLELGDSALYFCASSFGTSLLSYNEQFFGPGTRLTVL.